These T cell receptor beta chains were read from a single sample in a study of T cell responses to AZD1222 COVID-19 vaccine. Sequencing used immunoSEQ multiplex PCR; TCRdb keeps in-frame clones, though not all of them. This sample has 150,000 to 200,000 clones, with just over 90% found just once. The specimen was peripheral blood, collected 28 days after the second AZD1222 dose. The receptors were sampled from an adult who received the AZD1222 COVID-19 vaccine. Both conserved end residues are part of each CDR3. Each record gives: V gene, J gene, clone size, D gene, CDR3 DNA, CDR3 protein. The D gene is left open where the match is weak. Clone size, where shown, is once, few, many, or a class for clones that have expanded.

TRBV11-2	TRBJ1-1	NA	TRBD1	TGTGCCAGCAGCTTCGACAGGGGCACGGCGGGGCAGAGTGAAGCTTTCTTT	CASSFDRGTAGQSEAFF
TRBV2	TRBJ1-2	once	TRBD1	TGTGCCAGCAGTGGCGTCCGGGACAGCATCGGCTACACCTTC	CASSGVRDSIGYTF
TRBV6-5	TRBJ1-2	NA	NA	TGTGCCAGCAGTTACATTCTTTACTATGGCTACACCTTC	CASSYILYYGYTF
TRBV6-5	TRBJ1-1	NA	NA	TGTGCCAGCAGCGTCCGACAGGATAAAGCTTTCTTT	CASSVRQDKAFF
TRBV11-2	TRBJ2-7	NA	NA	TGTGCCAGCAGCTTTCAATACGAGCAGTACTTC	CASSFQYEQYF
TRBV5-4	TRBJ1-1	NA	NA	TGTGCCAGCAGCTTAATGGGACCGGGCACTGAAGCTTTCTTT	CASSLMGPGTEAFF
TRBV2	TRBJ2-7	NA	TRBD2	TGTGCCAGCATGCTAGCGGGGGGCGGAAACTACGAGCAGTACTTC	CASMLAGGGNYEQYF
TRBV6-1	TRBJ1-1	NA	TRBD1	TGTGCCAGCAGTGACGACAGGGGCCGGAACACTGAAGCTTTCTTT	CASSDDRGRNTEAFF
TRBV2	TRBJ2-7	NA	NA	TGTGCCAGCAGTGAATACGGGTTAAACTACGAGCAGTACTTC	CASSEYGLNYEQYF
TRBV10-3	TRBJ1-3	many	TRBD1	TGTGCCATCAGTGAGTGGGACAGGGAGAGCTCTGGAAACACCATATATTTT	CAISEWDRESSGNTIYF
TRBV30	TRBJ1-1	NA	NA	TGTGCCTGGAGTGTTGGGCCGGCCACTGAAGCTTTCTTT	CAWSVGPATEAFF
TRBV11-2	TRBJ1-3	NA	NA	TGTGCCAGCAGCTTAGTTGGCAGCTCTGGAAACACCATATATTTT	CASSLVGSSGNTIYF
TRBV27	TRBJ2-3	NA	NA	TGTGCCAGCAGTTTACCCAATTCCTCTAGCACAGATACGCAGTATTTT	CASSLPNSSSTDTQYF
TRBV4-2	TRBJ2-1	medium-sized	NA	TGTGCCAGCAGCCGAGGCTCTGACAATGAGCAGTTCTTC	CASSRGSDNEQFF
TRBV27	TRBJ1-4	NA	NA	TGTGCCAGCAGCCGACGAGGGGCAACTAATGAAAAACTGTTTTTT	CASSRRGATNEKLFF
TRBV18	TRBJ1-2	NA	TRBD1	TGTGCCAGCTCAAGCACCGGGACAGGGGGCGATGGCTACACCTTC	CASSSTGTGGDGYTF
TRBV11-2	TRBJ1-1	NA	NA	TGTGCCAGCAGCGCCCCCGGGTTCACTGAAGCTTTCTTT	CASSAPGFTEAFF
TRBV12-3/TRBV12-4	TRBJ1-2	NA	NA	TGTGCCAGCAGTTTACCCGACAGAAATGGCTACACCTTC	CASSLPDRNGYTF
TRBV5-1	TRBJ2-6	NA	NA	TGCGCCAGCAGCTTCGGGCAGACTGGGGCCAACGTCCTGACTTTC	CASSFGQTGANVLTF
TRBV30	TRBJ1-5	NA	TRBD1	TGTGCCTGGAGTCGGGGACAGGGGAATAATCAGCCCCAGCATTTT	CAWSRGQGNNQPQHF
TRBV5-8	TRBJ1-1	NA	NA	TGTGCCAGCAGCTCGAGGGTTTACACTGAAGCTTTCTTT	CASSSRVYTEAFF
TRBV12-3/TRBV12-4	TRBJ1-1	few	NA	TGTGCCAGCAGTCCTGGGATGAACACTGAAGCTTTCTTT	CASSPGMNTEAFF
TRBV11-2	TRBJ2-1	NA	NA	TGTGCCAGCAGCCCGAGGGGTGTATCGAGCTCCTACAATGAGCAGTTCTTC	CASSPRGVSSSYNEQFF
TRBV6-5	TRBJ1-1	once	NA	TGTGCCAGCAGCCTGGACGTAAACACTGAAGCTTTCTTT	CASSLDVNTEAFF
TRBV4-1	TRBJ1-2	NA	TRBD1	TGCGCCAGCAGCCAAGAAGGGGGCCTCTCGGGGTACACCTTC	CASSQEGGLSGYTF
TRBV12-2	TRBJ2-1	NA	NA	TGTGCAAGAGAACTCTCCCCTCGCTCCTACAATGAGCAGTTCTTC	CARELSPRSYNEQFF
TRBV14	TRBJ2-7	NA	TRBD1	TGTGCCAGCAGCCAAAGACAGGGGGTTCCACACGAGCAGTACTTC	CASSQRQGVPHEQYF
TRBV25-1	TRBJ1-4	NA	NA	TGTGCCAGCAGTGTCTTTTTCGGTTTCGAGGAAAAACTGTTTTTT	CASSVFFGFEEKLFF
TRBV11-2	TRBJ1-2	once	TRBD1	TGTGCCAGCAGCTACGGGACAGGGTGGGGATATGGCTACACCTTC	CASSYGTGWGYGYTF
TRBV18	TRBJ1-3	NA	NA	TGTGCCAGCTCACCCTTACAGGGAACCTCTGGAAACACCATATATTTT	CASSPLQGTSGNTIYF
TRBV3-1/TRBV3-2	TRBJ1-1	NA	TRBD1	TGTGCCAGCAGCCAAGATTGGGACAGGGGAGGGACTGAAGCTTTCTTT	CASSQDWDRGGTEAFF
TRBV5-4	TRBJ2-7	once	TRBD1	TGTGCCAGCAGCTTCCGGGACAGGGCCCACGAGCAGTACTTC	CASSFRDRAHEQYF
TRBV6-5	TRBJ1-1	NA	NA	TGTGCCAGCAGCCGCCTGGCTACGGGCACTGAAGCTTTCTTT	CASSRLATGTEAFF
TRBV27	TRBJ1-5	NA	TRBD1	TGTGCCAGCAGTTTCTACAGGGGGCATCAGCCCCAGCATTTT	CASSFYRGHQPQHF
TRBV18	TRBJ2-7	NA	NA	TGTGCCAGCTCACCTAGGGGGACCCAGTCCCCCTACGAGCAGTACTTC	CASSPRGTQSPYEQYF
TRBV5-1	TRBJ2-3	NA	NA	TGCGCCAGCAGGCAGGGGCCAGATACGCAGTATTTT	CASRQGPDTQYF